This TCR beta chain was profiled in a study of TIL therapy for anti-PD-1-resistant metastatic lung cancer. Overall study: Half of patients were current or former smokers.

Overall study results and limits: Many TIL product clones were absent from baseline tumor, suggesting clonal contraction.

Unmatched junction bases numbered 7, after V lost 5 bases and J lost 8 bases. This CDR3 is 14 amino acids long. Germline CDR1 and CDR2: SEHNR and FQNEAQ (reference sequence). The immunoSEQ assay was v3. Data came from immunoSEQ multiplex PCR; TCRdb stores just in-frame clones and leaves some out. The table has 6,500 or so clones, 50% to 70% seen once. About this clone itself: Its antigen is undetermined.

The time point is: pre-treatment sample, taken before nivolumab and TIL therapy. Tumor tissue came from excised metastases, mostly pleural nodules or supraclavicular lymph nodes. The sequence derives from a person between 25 and 79 years old with non-small cell lung cancer. Sequences were derived from tumor tissue, sampled at baseline. This chain joins TRBV7-9 and TRBJ1-4; 8 bases fit TRBD1. CDR3 in DNA: TGTGCCAGCAGCCCGACAGGGGTCGGGGAAAAACTGTTTTTT. Its translation: CASSPTGVGEKLFF. The full variable domain, completed using reference TRBV7-9 and TRBJ1-4, is DTGVSQNPRHKITKRGQNVTFRCDPISEHNRLYWYRQTLGQGPEFLTYFQNEAQLEKSRLLSDRFSAERPKGSFSTLEIQRTEQGDSAMYLCASSPTGVGEKLFFGSGTQLSVL.